This T cell receptor beta chain comes out of a study of Ad26.COV2.S vaccination and SARS-CoV-2 variants. Documented treatment: around 19 received Ad26.COV2.S at low or high dose, single or two shots; 5 received placebo; per-sample allocation not given. The samples date from day 63 after the first vaccine or placebo injection. In regard to this clone: The antigen remains undetermined.

The CDR3 covers 14 residues. Per the germline V gene, CDR1 is LGHDT and CDR2 is YNNKEL (reference sequence). The V gene lost 6 bases and the J gene lost 7 bases, with 18 bases spanning the gap. The repertoire was sequenced with immunoSEQ multiplex PCR; TCRdb's copy has only in-frame clones and lacks some. The table records around 380,000 clones, approximately 86% of them present only once. Study-wide findings and caveats: Spike-specific TCR breadth was greater in vaccine than placebo recipients.

The sequencing here drew on peripheral blood, taken in a trial of Ad26.COV2.S vaccine versus placebo. The rearrangement links TRBV3-1 (or the pseudogene TRBV3-2) to TRBJ1-2; no reliable D call. This receptor was identified in a person aged 18-60 years who received the Ad26.COV2.S COVID-19 vaccine or a placebo. The CDR3 coding sequence is TGTGCCAGCAGGTTAAGTGAGGGATCGTTTGGCTACACCTTC. Translated: CASRLSEGSFGYTF.